One sample yielded the 8 T cell receptor beta chains listed below, sequenced in a study of vaccination and CD4 T cells after COVID-19 (dated by TCRdb to between 2022 and 2023). The sample's treatment or condition label, decoded: approximately 11-day PBMC culture with coronavirus spike peptide pools or control peptides (ViraFEST assay). No antigen is known for these receptors. The library was built by means of PCR. Sequencing relied on an Illumina iSeq 100. DNA from cultured CD4+ T cells was subjected to TCR sequencing with the Oncomine TCR Beta short-read assay at the Johns Hopkins FTIC core. TCRdb ran its own pipeline on the public reads, namely fastp trimming at Q25 and MiXCR clone calling, and kept in-frame beta chains. Rows are combined by CDR3 protein, so each entry shows the most common genes and DNA. Present in this sample are approximately 15,000 distinct CDR3 sequences, about 29% of which were seen just once. The ten largest account for 20% to 25% of the sample.

The source material was cultured CD4+ T cells from blood. The source is a human donor with COVID-19.

There are a few counts of this clonotype. The chain has TRBV12-3 or TRBV12-4 and TRBJ2-5; 8 nucleotides align to TRBD2. Unmatched junction bases numbered 6, after V lost 1 base and J lost 5 bases. The CDR3 extends over 15 amino acids. CDR3 in DNA: TGTGCCAGCAGTTTAGACGGGGGGGCTATGGAGACCCAGTACTTC. Amino acids: CASSLDGGAMETQYF.

In this sample, this clonotype turned up a few times. The V call is TRBV7-9, the J call TRBJ1-3, with 7 bases lining up with TRBD1. V shed 5 bases and J 2 bases; nucleotides not matched to a gene: 9. CDR3 size: 16 residues. Germline V gene data show CDR1 as SEHNR and CDR2 as FQNEAQ (reference sequence). The CDR3, as DNA: TGTGCCAGCAGCGCCGGGACAGCGCGCCCTGGAAACACCATATATTTT. Translation: CASSAGTARPGNTIYF.

The chain couples TRBV7-3 to TRBJ2-1; TRBD2 matches at 7 bases. Germline V gene lookup returns CDR1 SGHTA and CDR2 FQGTGA. The CDR3 runs to 15 residues. The V gene end was trimmed by 6 bases and the J gene end by 3 bases; junction bases not matched to a gene: 8. CDR3 in amino acids: CASSPGTGGYNEQFF. DNA for the CDR3: TGTGCCAGCAGTCCCGGGACGGGGGGCTACAATGAGCAGTTCTTC.

In its sample, this clonotype was seen a few times. The chain has TRBV7-8 and TRBJ2-3; TRBD1 might be the D (6 bases). Trimming cost V 1 base and J 0 bases, with 11 bases left between them. Germline CDR1 is SGHVS and CDR2 is FQNEAQ. This CDR3 region has 16 residues. The CDR3: CASSLGWQGSTDTQYF. In DNA form, the CDR3 reads TGTGCCAGCAGCTTAGGTTGGCAGGGGAGCACAGATACGCAGTATTTT. Full variable domain (missing parts from reference TRBV7-8 and TRBJ2-3): GAGVSQSPRYKVAKRGQDVALRCDPISGHVSLFWYQQALGQGPEFLTYFQNEAQLDKSGLPSDRFFAERPEGSVSTLKIQRTQQEDSAVYLCASSLGWQGSTDTQYFGPGTRLTVL.

This clonotype was counted only a few times. The chain combines TRBV7-9 with TRBJ1-4, with D perhaps matching TRBD1 (6 bases). CDR3 length equals 16 residues. Trimming left V 1 base short and J 6 bases short, with 15 bases between. Germline V gene lookup returns CDR1 SEHNR and CDR2 FQNEAQ (reference sequence). CDR3 nucleotide sequence: TGTGCCAGCAGCTTAGTCGCCAGGGGCTCGGATGAAAAACTGTTTTTT. It is translated as CASSLVARGSDEKLFF.

This clonotype was observed a few times. V usage is TRBV24-1 and J usage is TRBJ1-4, with 8 positions matching TRBD1. The CDR3 runs to 14 residues. In germline, CDR1 is KGHDR, CDR2 SFDVKD. The V segment lost 5 bases and the J segment 8 bases; nucleotides outside the gene matches: 6. The CDR3 loop is CATSGTGKEEKLFF. CDR3 sequence (DNA): TGTGCCACCAGTGGGACAGGGAAGGAAGAAAAACTGTTTTTT.

This rearrangement joins TRBV6-2 or TRBV6-3 to TRBJ2-3; 12 nucleotides line up with TRBD2. J lost 2 bases, V lost 2 bases, and 8 bases had no gene match. The CDR3 is 18 residues long. Germline V lookup: CDR1 MNHEY, CDR2 SVGEGT. CDR3 protein: CASSYELAGGLDTDTQYF. The CDR3 DNA reads TGTGCCAGCAGTTACGAGCTAGCGGGGGGGCTTGACACAGATACGCAGTATTTT.

J is TRBJ2-5 and V is TRBV7-9; 9 nucleotides match TRBD2. The length of the CDR3 is 16 residues. Germline V gene data show CDR1 as SEHNR and CDR2 as FQNEAQ (reference sequence). V shed 4 bases and J 2 bases; nucleotides not matched to a gene: 8. The CDR3 DNA reads as TGTGCCAGCAGCTCCAGTAGCGGGGGAGAACAAGAGACCCAGTACTTC. Its protein product is CASSSSSGGEQETQYF.